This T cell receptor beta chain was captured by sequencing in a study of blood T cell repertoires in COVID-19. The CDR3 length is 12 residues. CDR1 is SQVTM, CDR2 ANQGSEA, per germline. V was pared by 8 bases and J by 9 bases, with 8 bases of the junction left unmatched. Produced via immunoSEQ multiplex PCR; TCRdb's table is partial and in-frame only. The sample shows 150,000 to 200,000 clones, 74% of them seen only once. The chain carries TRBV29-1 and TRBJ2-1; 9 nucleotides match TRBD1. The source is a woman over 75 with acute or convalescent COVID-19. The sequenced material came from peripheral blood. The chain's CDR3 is CSMRQGVAEQFF. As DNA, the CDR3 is TGCAGCATGAGACAGGGGGTCGCTGAGCAGTTCTTC.